In this sample, the clone carrying this T cell receptor beta chain turned up many times. CDR1 is SGHVS, CDR2 FQNEAQ, per germline. This CDR3 region has 15 residues. The junction had 10 bases not matched to a gene; V was cut back by 2 bases and J by 7 bases. The data are from a study of human T cells and chemical hapten exposure. TCRdb called the RACE reads again in MiXCR, with one record for every CDR3 protein. The profile shows about 380,000 distinct CDR3 sequences, approximately 4.4% of them singletons. Time point reported: patch test 1, 2 weeks after DPC sensitization. As for treatment: therapeutic diphenylcyclopropenone sensitization with weekly scalp DPC.

The source of this sequence is a woman in her forties or fifties with alopecia areata. Some clones in this sample may be carry-over from other donors' samples. The chain couples TRBV7-8 to TRBJ1-2; 7 bases line up with TRBD1. The sequencing here drew on whole blood, taken in connection with sensitization to the hapten diphenylcyclopropenone (DPC). The CDR3 sequence: CASSLIEGALLGYTF. The CDR3 DNA reads as TGTGCCAGCAGCTTAATAGAGGGGGCCTTGCTTGGCTACACCTTC.